These T cell receptor beta chains were read from a single sample in a study of blood T cell repertoires in COVID-19. TCRdb keeps only in-frame clones here, not all; method: immunoSEQ multiplex PCR. The sample yields around 700,000 clones, about 90% seen once. Source material: peripheral blood. The receptors were gathered from a woman between 18 and 30 years old with acute or convalescent COVID-19. Both conserved end residues are part of each CDR3.

j_call v_call cdr3_aa
TRBJ1-1 TRBV7-9 CASSSTDRTAEAFF
TRBJ2-1 TRBV5-1 CASRGGNEQFF
TRBJ1-2 TRBV29-1 CSVTSTGGYGYTF
TRBJ2-3 TRBV6-2/TRBV6-3 CASSYSELAQRDTQYF
TRBJ1-6 TRBV5-6 CASSFRGGPTPLHF
TRBJ2-3 TRBV4-1 CASSQVGGRTSDTDTQYF
TRBJ1-6 TRBV2 CASRGGAGSASPLHF
TRBJ1-5 TRBV11-2 CASSLNMGAGGGQPQHF
TRBJ2-2 TRBV11-2 CASSAGQGFTGELFF
TRBJ2-2 TRBV27 CATDPSGCDTGELFF
TRBJ2-3 TRBV6-6 CASSSTDTDTQYF
TRBJ2-1 TRBV6-4 CASRLTGGRDNEQFF
TRBJ1-1 TRBV29-1 CSVYKNTEAFF
TRBJ2-2 TRBV6-2/TRBV6-3 CASSYSKFRGRAGELFF
TRBJ2-5 TRBV7-6 CASSPWTEETQYF
TRBJ1-2 TRBV10-1 CASKTGRPNYGYTF
TRBJ2-7 TRBV5-1 CASSWDSRTYEQYF
TRBJ1-4 TRBV4-3 CASSQALRTGREKLFF
TRBJ2-1 TRBV5-1 CASSLGVRGNEQFF
TRBJ1-6 TRBV18 CASSHRVDNSPLHF
TRBJ2-2 TRBV7-9 CASSLAVWTVNTGELFF
TRBJ1-1 TRBV20-1 CSASRDRGINTEAFF
TRBJ1-2 TRBV5-1 CASSLTGVPLNYGYTF
TRBJ1-1 TRBV24-1 CATRGHQGGTEAFF
TRBJ1-2 TRBV9 CASSVTPRLGTGKGYTF
TRBJ1-3 TRBV15 CATSSPGQGSSGNTIYF
TRBJ1-2 TRBV6-2/TRBV6-3 CASSYGRGYTF
TRBJ1-2 TRBV12-2 CASRTGTGGYGYTF
TRBJ2-2 TRBV15 CATSRDMTGELFF
TRBJ1-5 TRBV3-1/TRBV3-2 CASSQGSGTQPQHF
TRBJ1-2 TRBV5-1 CASSLVGGSYTF
TRBJ1-1 TRBV2 CASSGDRNTEAFF
TRBJ1-2 TRBV3-1/TRBV3-2 CASSSRTDYGYTF
TRBJ1-2 TRBV29-1 CSVWGGRDRDFYGYTF
TRBJ1-2 TRBV2 CASSSTGHYGYTF
TRBJ1-2 TRBV6-1 CASSEDGEHYGYTF
TRBJ1-2 TRBV2 CASSIDFNYGYTF
TRBJ1-5 TRBV7-8 CASSYNRGLGIHNQPQHF
TRBJ2-7 TRBV12-3/TRBV12-4 CASSPDYEQYF
TRBJ2-3 TRBV5-4 CASSRDRGRTDTQYF
TRBJ2-3 TRBV10-3 CAISSGLAVTDTQYF
TRBJ2-1 TRBV25-1 CASSGWDRGYNEQFF